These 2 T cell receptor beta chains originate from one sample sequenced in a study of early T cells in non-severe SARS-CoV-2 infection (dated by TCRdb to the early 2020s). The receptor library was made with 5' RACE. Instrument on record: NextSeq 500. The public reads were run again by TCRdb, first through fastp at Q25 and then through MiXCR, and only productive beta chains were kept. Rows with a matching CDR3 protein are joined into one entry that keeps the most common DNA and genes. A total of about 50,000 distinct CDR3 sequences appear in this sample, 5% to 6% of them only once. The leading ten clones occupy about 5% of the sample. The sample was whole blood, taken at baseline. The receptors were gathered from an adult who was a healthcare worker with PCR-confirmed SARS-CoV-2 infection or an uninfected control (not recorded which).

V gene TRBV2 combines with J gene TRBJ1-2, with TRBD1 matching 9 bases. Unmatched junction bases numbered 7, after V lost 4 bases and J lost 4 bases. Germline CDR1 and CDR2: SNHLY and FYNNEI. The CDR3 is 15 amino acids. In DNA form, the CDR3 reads TGTGCCAGCAGTGCCCTTGGACAGGGGATCTATGGCTACACCTTC. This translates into CASSALGQGIYGYTF.

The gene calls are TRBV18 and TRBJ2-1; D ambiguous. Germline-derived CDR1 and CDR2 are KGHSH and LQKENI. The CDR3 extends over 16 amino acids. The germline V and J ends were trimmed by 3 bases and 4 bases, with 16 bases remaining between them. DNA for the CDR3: TGTGCCAGCTCACCCCAAGCCCCGACAACTTACAATGAGCAGTTCTTC. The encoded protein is CASSPQAPTTYNEQFF. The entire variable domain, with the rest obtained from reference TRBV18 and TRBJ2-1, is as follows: NAGVMQNPRHLVRRRGQEARLRCSPMKGHSHVYWYRQLPEEGLKFMVYLQKENIIDESGMPKERFSAEFPKEGPSILRIQQVVRGDSAAYFCASSPQAPTTYNEQFFGPGTRLTVL.